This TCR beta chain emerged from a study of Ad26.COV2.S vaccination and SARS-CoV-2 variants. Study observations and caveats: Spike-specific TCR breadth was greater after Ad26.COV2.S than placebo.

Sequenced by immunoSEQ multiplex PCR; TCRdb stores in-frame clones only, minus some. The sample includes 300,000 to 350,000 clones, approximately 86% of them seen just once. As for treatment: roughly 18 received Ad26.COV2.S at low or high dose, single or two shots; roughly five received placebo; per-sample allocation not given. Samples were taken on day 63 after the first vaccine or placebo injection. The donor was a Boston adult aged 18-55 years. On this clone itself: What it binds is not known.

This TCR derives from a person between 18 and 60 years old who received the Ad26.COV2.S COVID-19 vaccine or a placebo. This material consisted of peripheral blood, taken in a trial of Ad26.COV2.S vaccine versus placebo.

CDR3 DNA sequence: TGTGCCAGCAGTTACTCGAGGTGGAGGATTAATTCACCCCTCCACTTT. This gives the protein CASSYSRWRINSPLHF. The chain couples TRBV6-2 or TRBV6-3 to TRBJ1-6; D unresolved. This CDR3 region has 16 residues. Germline CDR1 reads MNHEY; CDR2 reads SVGEGT. Trimming shortened V by 0 bases and J by 6 bases, and 12 bases separated the two germline ends.